This T cell receptor beta chain was recorded in a study of cytomegalovirus exposure and HLA in healthy donors. Overall study findings and caveats: Upon later analysis, TCR association rates were observed to vary by HLA locus, being highest for DRB1 and lowest for HLA-C. Immune exposure information comprised only CMV serostatus. Several of the most significant clusters appeared, in a later analysis, to be linked to common viral pathogens. Most of the TCR beta V segments (in an earlier analysis) were productive either about 87% or about 30% of the time.

Vbeta (60) and Jbeta (13) primers were used in the PCR. Measured with immunoSEQ multiplex PCR; TCRdb has only the in-frame clones, and not every one. The sample has 120,000 to 150,000 clones, 80% seen once. This clone was recorded once. The antigen is not known. The J segment lost 4 bases and the V segment lost 4 bases, leaving 9 bases of the junction unmatched. The CDR3 is 16 residues long. Germline V gene lookup returns CDR1 SGHRS and CDR2 YFSETQ. The chain combines TRBV5-1 with TRBJ2-2, with 8 bases identical to TRBD2. The specimen sequenced was PBMCs. This clonotype was sampled from a male donor in good health and CMV-seropositive. The CDR3 here is CASSRLTAGGTGELFF. DNA of the CDR3: TGCGCCAGCAGCCGCCTCACTGCGGGAGGCACCGGGGAGCTGTTTTTT.